This T cell receptor (beta chain) was obtained from a study of ipilimumab plus nivolumab after autologous stem cell transplantation. Overall study: Median doses per patient: a few ipilimumab, under 10 nivolumab. DLBCL patients had primary refractory or relapsed disease.

Patients got ipilimumab 1 mg/kg beginning 14 to 28 days post-transplant. Clones were read by immunoSEQ multiplex PCR, and TCRdb kept only the in-frame ones, dropping some. The data contain about 22,000 clones, 77% of them singletons. The CDR3 spans 12 residues. The germline gives CDR1 PRHDT, CDR2 FYEKMQ (reference sequence). Trimming cost V 2 bases and J 6 bases, with 5 bases left between them. The clonotype originates from a male donor with diffuse large B-cell lymphoma. This rearrangement joins TRBV13 to TRBJ2-1; D call uncertain. Material: PBMCs, obtained in a trial of ipilimumab plus nivolumab as post-transplant consolidation. The CDR3 here is CASSLSRNEQFF. CDR3 sequence (DNA): TGTGCCAGCAGCTTATCTCGCAATGAGCAGTTCTTC.